These 14 T cell receptor beta chains were sequenced from one sample in a study of blood T cell repertoires in COVID-19. Sequencing was performed with immunoSEQ multiplex PCR; in TCRdb, only in-frame clones are kept and a portion is missing. Among about 130,000 clones, around 83% were seen once, and the ten largest hold 18%. Sample: PBMCs or T cells enriched from blood (not recorded which). The source of these receptors is a man aged 25 to 40 who had recovered from COVID-19.

This chain links TRBV9 with TRBJ1-2, with a weak D call TRBD1 (5 bases). The V end was cut by 3 bases, the J end by 8 bases, with 11 bases between. Germline CDR1 SGDLS, CDR2 YYNGEE. This CDR3 has 12 amino acids. The CDR3 reads CASSAGDWGYTF. CDR3 DNA sequence: TGTGCCAGCAGCGCGGGGGACTGGGGCTACACCTTC. The complete variable domain, with remaining parts taken from reference TRBV9 and TRBJ1-2, reads DSGVTQTPKHLITATGQRVTLRCSPRSGDLSVYWYQQSLDQGLQFLIQYYNGEERAKGNILERFSAQQFPDLHSELNLSSLELGDSALYFCASSAGDWGYTFGSGTRLTVV.

The chain combines TRBV27 with TRBJ1-5; TRBD1 agrees at 8 bases. The CDR3 sequence is 17 residues long. Germline loops: CDR1 MNHEY, CDR2 SMNVEV (reference sequence). The V gene end was trimmed by 4 bases and the J gene end by 1 base; junction bases not matched to a gene: 9. Here the CDR3 DNA reads TGTGCCAGCAGTTCTTATGTTGGACAGGGAAGCAATCAGCCCCAGCATTTT. As protein: CASSSYVGQGSNQPQHF.

This chain links TRBV18 with TRBJ2-3; the D is unclear. Trimming pared 0 bases from V and 2 bases from J, leaving 12 bases between. From germline, CDR1 is KGHSH and CDR2 LQKENI. This CDR3 has 16 amino acids. DNA of the CDR3: TGTGCCAGCTCACCACCGACTGGCGAGGACACAGATACGCAGTATTTT. Its protein product is CASSPPTGEDTDTQYF.

This sequence joins TRBV27 and TRBJ2-7, with D perhaps matching TRBD1 (6 bases). The V and J ends lost 3 bases and 5 bases respectively, with 14 bases between them. CDR1 and CDR2 from the germline V gene are MNHEY and SMNVEV (reference sequence). The length of the CDR3 is 14 residues. CDR3 residues: CASSLAGVSHEQYF. The DNA of the CDR3 is TGTGCCAGCAGTTTGGCAGGGGTTTCCCACGAGCAGTACTTC.

This clone appeared a few times. CDR3 loop: CASSLSSETGGTPMNTEAFF. As DNA, the CDR3 is TGTGCCAGCAGTTTATCGTCGGAAACAGGGGGTACTCCCATGAACACTGAAGCTTTCTTT. The chain has TRBV27 and TRBJ1-1; TRBD1 agrees at 8 bases. CDR1 is MNHEY and CDR2 is SMNVEV in the germline V gene (reference sequence). This CDR3 is 20 amino acids long. The V gene end was trimmed by 0 bases and the J gene end by 0 bases; junction bases not matched to a gene: 15.

CDR3 in amino acids: CASSPDEEGGTSYEQYF. In DNA form, the CDR3 reads TGTGCCAGCAGCCCGGATGAAGAAGGGGGAACCTCCTACGAGCAGTACTTC. The rearrangement joins TRBV4-2 to TRBJ2-7; perhaps TRBD1 as D (6 bases). V was cut by 4 bases and J by 0 bases, with 19 bases left in between. Germline V CDR1 and CDR2: LGHNA, YNFKEQ. The CDR3 covers 17 residues.

This clone was seen a handful of times. The chain recombines TRBV19 with TRBJ1-2, with 8 positions matching TRBD1. Germline V gene lookup returns CDR1 LNHDA and CDR2 SQIVND (reference sequence). The V segment lost 3 bases and the J segment 8 bases; nucleotides outside the gene matches: 8. This CDR3 comprises 14 residues. The CDR3 spells CASSMTGEVRGYTF. The CDR3 nucleotides read TGTGCCAGTAGTATGACAGGGGAAGTTCGGGGCTACACCTTC.

The chain uses TRBV6-5 and TRBJ2-3, with D tentatively TRBD2 (7 bases). This CDR3 has 13 residues. CDR1 MNHEY and CDR2 SVGAGI come from the germline V gene. Between the trimmed V and J ends, which lost 6 bases and 4 bases, there was a span of 11 bases. The CDR3 sequence: CASRGAGADTQYF. The DNA of the CDR3 is TGTGCCAGCAGGGGGGCGGGAGCAGATACGCAGTATTTT.

The rearrangement links TRBV12-3 or TRBV12-4 to TRBJ1-4; D perhaps matches TRBD1 (5 bases). V was clipped by 3 bases and J by 7 bases, with 6 bases between them. This CDR3 is built from 12 residues. Here the CDR3 DNA reads TGTGCCAGCAGTTTTAGGGGTGAAAAACTGTTTTTT. Its translation is CASSFRGEKLFF.

The chain couples TRBV19 to TRBJ2-3; 8 bases align to TRBD1. The CDR3 runs to 15 residues. Germline V CDR1 and CDR2: LNHDA, SQIVND (reference sequence). Trimming removed 10 bases from V and 4 bases from J; junction bases left unmatched: 13. The CDR3 coding sequence is TGTGCCACTAAAAGACAGGGGTTTGGGGCAGATACGCAGTATTTT. Its translation: CATKRQGFGADTQYF.

For this clone: Other DNA sequences in this sample translate to the same CDR3. This chain uses TRBV2 with TRBJ1-1; D unresolved. Trimming shortened V by 1 base and J by 4 bases, and 7 bases separated the two germline ends. CDR3 length: 13 residues. Germline V gene data show CDR1 as SNHLY and CDR2 as FYNNEI. The CDR3 DNA reads as TGTGCCAGCAGTGAAGTAGAGGGCACTGAAGCTTTCTTT. Amino acid sequence: CASSEVEGTEAFF.

This rearrangement joins TRBV4-1 to TRBJ2-1, with TRBD1 matching over 10 bases. Germline CDR1 and CDR2: MGHRA and YSYEKL. The CDR3 length is 15 residues. V gave up 3 bases and J gave up 6 bases; unmatched junction bases: 5. CDR3 protein: CASSQGTGEGNEQFF. The CDR3 nucleotides read TGCGCCAGCAGCCAGGGGACAGGGGAGGGCAATGAGCAGTTCTTC.

The V call is TRBV2, the J call TRBJ2-5, with D perhaps TRBD2 (6 bases). Germline loops: CDR1 SNHLY, CDR2 FYNNEI. V shed 3 bases and J shed 6 bases, with 11 bases lying between them. The CDR3 has 13 residues. The CDR3, as DNA: TGTGCCAGCAGTGATCCGGGGGTCCAGACCCAGTACTTC. This gives the protein CASSDPGVQTQYF.

This clone occurred a few times. The genes are TRBV29-1 and TRBJ1-2, with 8 bases lining up with TRBD1. Germline lookup yields CDR1 SQVTM and CDR2 ANQGSEA. This CDR3 comprises 13 residues. J was trimmed by 6 bases and V by 6 bases; bases with no gene match: 9. The CDR3 here is CSVDGQGANGYTF. DNA for the CDR3: TGCAGCGTGGACGGCCAGGGGGCGAATGGCTACACCTTC.